This T cell receptor (beta chain) was identified during a study of vaccination effects on CD4 cells after COVID-19. A note on this clone: Antigen specificity is unknown.

CDR1 is MGHRA, CDR2 YSYEKL, per germline. With 2 bases clipped from V and 5 bases from J, the junction kept 6 bases outside the gene matches. The CDR3 has 16 amino acids. Sequencing followed a ViraFEST assay step that expanded antigen-specific CD4+ T cells with viral peptide pools. CD4+ T cells were isolated after around ten days of culture. PCR showed that the person got SARS-CoV-2 infection at some point between March and December 2020. Each participant was given two doses of one vaccine (BNT162b2 or mRNA-1273). Clones were read by immunoSEQ multiplex PCR, and TCRdb kept only the in-frame ones, dropping some. The sample lists about 14,000 clones, 60% to 85% seen once, with around 17% in the top ten.

The chain links TRBV4-1 to TRBJ2-1, with 10 bases matching TRBD2. The clonotype originates from a human donor who had a prior SARS-CoV-2 infection. This material consisted of CD4+ T cells from PBMCs cultured with SARS-CoV-2 spike peptides, taken after COVID-19 vaccination. CDR3 in amino acids: CASSQFSGGFDNEQFF. The CDR3 DNA is TGCGCCAGCAGCCAATTTAGCGGGGGGTTCGACAATGAGCAGTTCTTC.